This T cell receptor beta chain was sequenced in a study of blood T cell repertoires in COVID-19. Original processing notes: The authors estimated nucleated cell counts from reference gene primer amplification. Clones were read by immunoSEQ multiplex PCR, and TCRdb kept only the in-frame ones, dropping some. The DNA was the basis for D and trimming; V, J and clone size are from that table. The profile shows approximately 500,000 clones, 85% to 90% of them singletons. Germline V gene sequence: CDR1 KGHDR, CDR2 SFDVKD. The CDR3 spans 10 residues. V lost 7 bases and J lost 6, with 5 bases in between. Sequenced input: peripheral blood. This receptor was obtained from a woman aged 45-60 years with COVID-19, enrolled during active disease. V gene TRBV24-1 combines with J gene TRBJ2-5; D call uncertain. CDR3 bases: TGTGCCACCAGGGAGCAGACCCAGTACTTC. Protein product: CATREQTQYF.